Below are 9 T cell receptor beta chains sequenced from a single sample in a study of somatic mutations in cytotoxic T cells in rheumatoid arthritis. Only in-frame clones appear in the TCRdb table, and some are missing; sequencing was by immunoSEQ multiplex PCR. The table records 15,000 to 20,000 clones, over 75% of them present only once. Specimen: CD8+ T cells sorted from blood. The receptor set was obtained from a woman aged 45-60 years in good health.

The CDR3 sequence is CAISEPGTGGSYEQYF. The CDR3 region has the DNA TGTGCCATCAGTGAGCCCGGGACAGGGGGATCCTACGAGCAGTACTTC. The chain uses TRBV10-3 and TRBJ2-7, with 11 nucleotides matching TRBD1. Germline V gene lookup returns CDR1 ENHRY and CDR2 SYGVKD. J was trimmed by 1 base and V by 2 bases; bases with no gene match: 4. This CDR3 has 16 residues.

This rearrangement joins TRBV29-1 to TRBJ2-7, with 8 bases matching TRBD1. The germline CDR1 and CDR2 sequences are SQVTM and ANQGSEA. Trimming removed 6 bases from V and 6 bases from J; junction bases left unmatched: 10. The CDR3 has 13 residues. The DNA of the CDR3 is TGCAGCGTCGGACAGGGCGATCGGAGCGAGCAGTACTTC. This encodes CSVGQGDRSEQYF.

DNA of the CDR3: TGTGCCAGCAGTTACTACAGGGCGGCCGGGGAGCTGTTTTTT. This encodes CASSYYRAAGELFF. The chain links TRBV6-5 to TRBJ2-2; D perhaps matches TRBD1 (6 bases). Trimming removed 1 base at V and 6 bases at J, with 9 bases between. The CDR3 has 14 amino acids. Germline CDR1 and CDR2: MNHEY and SVGAGI.

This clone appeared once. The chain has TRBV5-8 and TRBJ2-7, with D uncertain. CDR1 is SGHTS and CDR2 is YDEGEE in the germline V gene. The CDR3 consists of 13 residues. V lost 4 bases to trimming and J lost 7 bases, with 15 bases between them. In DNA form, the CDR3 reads TGTGCCAGCAGCCTGGACCTATTCGAGGAGCAGTACTTC. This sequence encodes CASSLDLFEEQYF.

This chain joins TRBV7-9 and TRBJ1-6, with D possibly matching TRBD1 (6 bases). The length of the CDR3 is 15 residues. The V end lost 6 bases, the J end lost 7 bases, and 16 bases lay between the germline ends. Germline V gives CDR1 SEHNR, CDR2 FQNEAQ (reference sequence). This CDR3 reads CASREEGGPNSPLHF. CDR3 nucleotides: TGTGCCAGCAGAGAGGAGGGGGGGCCAAATTCACCCCTCCACTTT.

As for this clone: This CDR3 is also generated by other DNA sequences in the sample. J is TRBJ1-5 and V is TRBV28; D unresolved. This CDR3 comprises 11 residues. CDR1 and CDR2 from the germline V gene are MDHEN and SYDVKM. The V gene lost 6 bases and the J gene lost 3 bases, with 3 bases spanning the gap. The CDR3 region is CASSYNQPQHF. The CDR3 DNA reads TGTGCCAGCAGCTACAATCAGCCCCAGCATTTT.

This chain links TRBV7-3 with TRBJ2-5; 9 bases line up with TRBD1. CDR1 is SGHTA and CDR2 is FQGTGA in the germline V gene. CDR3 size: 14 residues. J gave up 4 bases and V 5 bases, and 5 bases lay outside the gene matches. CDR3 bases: TGTGCCAGCAGCGGGACAGGGAATGGAGAGACCCAGTACTTC. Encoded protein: CASSGTGNGETQYF. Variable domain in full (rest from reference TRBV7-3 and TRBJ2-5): GAGVSQTPSNKVTEKGKYVELRCDPISGHTALYWYRQSLGQGPEFLIYFQGTGAADDSGLPNDRFFAVRPEGSVSTLKIQRTERGDSAVYLCASSGTGNGETQYFGPGTRLLVL.

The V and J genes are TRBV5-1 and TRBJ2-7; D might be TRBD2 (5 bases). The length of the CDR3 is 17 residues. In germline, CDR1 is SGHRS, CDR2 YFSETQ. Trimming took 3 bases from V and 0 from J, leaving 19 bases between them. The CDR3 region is CASSSGLGDYSSYEQYF. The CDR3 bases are TGCGCCAGCAGCTCTGGACTGGGCGACTATAGCTCCTACGAGCAGTACTTC. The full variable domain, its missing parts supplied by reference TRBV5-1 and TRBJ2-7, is KAGVTQTPRYLIKTRGQQVTLSCSPISGHRSVSWYQQTPGQGLQFLFEYFSETQRNKGNFPGRFSGRQFSNSRSEMNVSTLELGDSALYLCASSSGLGDYSSYEQYFGPGTRLTVT.

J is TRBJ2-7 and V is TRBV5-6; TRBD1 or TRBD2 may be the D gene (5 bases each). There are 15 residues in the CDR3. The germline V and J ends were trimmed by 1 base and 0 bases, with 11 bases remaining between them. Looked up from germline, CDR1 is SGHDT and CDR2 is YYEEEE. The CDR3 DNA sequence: TGTGCCAGCAGCTTGCCGGGACCCACCTCCTACGAGCAGTACTTC. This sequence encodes CASSLPGPTSYEQYF.